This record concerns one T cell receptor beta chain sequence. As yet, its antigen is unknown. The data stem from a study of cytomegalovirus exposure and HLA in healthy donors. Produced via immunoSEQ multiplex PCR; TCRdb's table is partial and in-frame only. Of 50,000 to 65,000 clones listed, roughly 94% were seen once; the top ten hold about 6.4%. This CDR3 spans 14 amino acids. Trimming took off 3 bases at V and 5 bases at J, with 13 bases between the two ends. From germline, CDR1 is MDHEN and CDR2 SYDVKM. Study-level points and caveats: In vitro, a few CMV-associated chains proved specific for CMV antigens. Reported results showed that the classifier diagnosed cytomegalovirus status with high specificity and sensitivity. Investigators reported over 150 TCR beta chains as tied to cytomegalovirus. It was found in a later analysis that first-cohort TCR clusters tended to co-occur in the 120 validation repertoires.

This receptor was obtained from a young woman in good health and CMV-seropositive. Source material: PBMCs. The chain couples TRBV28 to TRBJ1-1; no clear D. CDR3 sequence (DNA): TGTGCCAGCAGTTTGGAGGGCCCGAGGACTGAAGCTTTCTTT. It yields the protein CASSLEGPRTEAFF.